These 28 T cell receptor beta chains came from one sample sequenced in a study of technical replicates of blood from a few donors. Profiling relied on immunoSEQ multiplex PCR, and the TCRdb table lists in-frame clones only, not all of them. Of tens of thousands of clones detected, about 91% appear once; the ten largest clones hold about 0.27%. The sample consisted of T cells isolated from PBMCs. Source of these receptors: a human donor in good health.

J is TRBJ1-4 and V is TRBV5-4, with D possibly TRBD1 on 6 matching bases. This CDR3 has 15 amino acids. Deletions cut 4 bases from V and 7 bases from J, with 17 bases between. Germline CDR1 reads SGHNT; CDR2 reads YYREEE (reference sequence). The CDR3 DNA is TGTGCCAGCAGCAGGGCCTCCGGGACAAGTGAAAAACTGTTTTTT. Protein product: CASSRASGTSEKLFF.

The count of this clone is one. The chain links TRBV27 to TRBJ1-3; TRBD1 might be the D (6 bases). V was shortened by 6 bases and J by 7 bases, with 16 bases between the two germline ends. CDR3 length: 14 residues. The germline V gene has CDR1 MNHEY and CDR2 SMNVEV (reference sequence). The CDR3 here is CASRPQGAYNTIYF. CDR3 DNA: TGTGCCAGCAGACCACAGGGTGCATACAACACCATATATTTT.

The V and J genes are TRBV7-6 and TRBJ2-7; no definite D call. The CDR3 loop spans 13 amino acids. CDR1 and CDR2 (germline): SGHVS, FNYEAQ. Trimming pared 6 bases from V and 2 bases from J, leaving 11 bases between. This CDR3 is CASSPGETYEQYF. The DNA of the CDR3 is TGTGCCAGCAGTCCCGGAGAGACCTACGAGCAGTACTTC.

The chain joins TRBV18 to TRBJ2-7; 10 bases fit TRBD2. J was trimmed by 2 bases and V by 0 bases; bases with no gene match: 4. This CDR3 comprises 16 residues. Germline assignment: CDR1 KGHSH and CDR2 LQKENI. The CDR3 bases are TGTGCCAGCTCACCACCGGGGAGCGGGAGGGCCTACGAGCAGTACTTC. Encoded protein: CASSPPGSGRAYEQYF.

The chain couples TRBV30 to TRBJ2-3; 14 nucleotides align to TRBD2. The CDR3 runs 18 residues. Germline V CDR1 and CDR2: GTSNPN, SVGIG (reference sequence). Unmatched junction bases numbered 12, after V lost 7 bases and J lost 0 bases. Written as DNA, the CDR3 is TGTGCCTCTAGGCGACTAGCGGGGGGGTTTGTTAGCACAGATACGCAGTATTTT. Encoded protein: CASRRLAGGFVSTDTQYF.

The chain carries TRBV7-9 and TRBJ2-7; possible D gene TRBD1, 6 bases. Trimming removed 1 base from V and 5 bases from J, with 18 bases in between. The CDR3 extends over 16 amino acids. Germline values: CDR1 SEHNR, CDR2 FQNEAQ (reference sequence). CDR3: CASSLGFVNEGDEQYF. CDR3 in DNA: TGTGCCAGCAGCTTAGGGTTTGTAAATGAGGGGGACGAGCAGTACTTC.

The V gene is TRBV5-6, the J gene TRBJ1-1; 10 bases line up with TRBD1. The V segment lost 0 bases and the J segment 4 bases; nucleotides outside the gene matches: 9. CDR3 size: 17 residues. Germline V gives CDR1 SGHDT, CDR2 YYEEEE. The DNA of the CDR3 is TGTGCCAGCAGCTTGGACCTGACAGGGGGCTATGCCACTGAAGCTTTCTTT. Translation gives CASSLDLTGGYATEAFF.

The chain is built from TRBV6-5 and TRBJ2-7, with TRBD1 matching over 7 bases. The germline CDR1 and CDR2 sequences are MNHEY and SVGAGI. V was pared by 2 bases and J by 3 bases, with 7 bases of the junction left unmatched. CDR3 length: 15 residues. The CDR3 protein is CASSYRRGTVYEQYF. DNA of the CDR3: TGTGCCAGCAGTTACCGGCGTGGGACAGTCTACGAGCAGTACTTC.

The V gene is TRBV29-1, the J gene TRBJ2-5; 14 bases line up with TRBD2. Trimming at V came to 7 bases and at J to 3 bases, leaving 7 bases not matched to a gene. This CDR3 region has 15 residues. Germline V gives CDR1 SQVTM, CDR2 ANQGSEA. The CDR3 here is CSAGTSGGWEETQYF. CDR3 nucleotide sequence: TGCAGCGCGGGGACTAGCGGGGGTTGGGAAGAGACCCAGTACTTC.

The chain links TRBV28 to TRBJ2-2, with TRBD2 matching over 11 bases. Germline V lookup: CDR1 MDHEN, CDR2 SYDVKM. The CDR3 loop spans 20 amino acids. V lost 6 bases, J lost 4 bases, and 19 bases stayed unmatched. CDR3 in amino acids: CASSHLGPSGRKVRTGELFF. DNA for the CDR3: TGTGCCAGCAGCCATTTGGGGCCTAGCGGGAGGAAAGTGCGCACCGGGGAGCTGTTTTTT.

This chain connects TRBV28 to TRBJ2-7; 11 nucleotides agree with TRBD1. Germline V CDR1 and CDR2: MDHEN, SYDVKM. The CDR3 spans 16 residues. With 4 bases clipped from V and 1 base from J, the junction kept 6 bases outside the gene matches. CDR3 amino acids: CASSSGTGGRSYEQYF. The CDR3 DNA follows: TGTGCCAGCAGTTCCGGGACAGGGGGAAGGTCCTACGAGCAGTACTTC.

The chain recombines TRBV5-1 with TRBJ1-4, with 9 nucleotides matching TRBD1. This CDR3 contains 15 residues. The germline CDR1 and CDR2 sequences are SGHRS and YFSETQ. With 4 bases clipped from V and 8 bases from J, the junction kept 9 bases outside the gene matches. This CDR3 is CASSDPQGAGEKLFF. In nucleotides, the CDR3 is TGCGCCAGCAGCGACCCACAGGGGGCTGGGGAAAAACTGTTTTTT. Variable domain in full (rest from reference TRBV5-1 and TRBJ1-4): KAGVTQTPRYLIKTRGQQVTLSCSPISGHRSVSWYQQTPGQGLQFLFEYFSETQRNKGNFPGRFSGRQFSNSRSEMNVSTLELGDSALYLCASSDPQGAGEKLFFGSGTQLSVL.

This chain links TRBV2 with TRBJ1-3, with D unresolved. Trimming took off 3 bases at V and 4 bases at J, with 10 bases between the two ends. Germline V CDR1 and CDR2: SNHLY, FYNNEI. The CDR3 extends over 14 amino acids. In DNA form, the CDR3 reads TGTGCCAGCAGTGACTTTTCGAGGGGAAACACCATATATTTT. Translating gives CASSDFSRGNTIYF.

The V call is TRBV13, the J call TRBJ2-1; 8 positions match TRBD2. Trimming took 6 bases from V and 4 from J; bases not matched to a gene: 8. The CDR3 runs to 15 residues. Per germline, CDR1 PRHDT and CDR2 FYEKMQ (reference sequence). CDR3 sequence (DNA): TGTGCCAGCAGTTCGACTAGCGAGGTATACAATGAGCAGTTCTTC. It yields the protein CASSSTSEVYNEQFF.

The gene calls are TRBV5-1 and TRBJ2-5, with 10 bases lining up with TRBD1. J lost 5 bases, V lost 5 bases, and 9 bases had no gene match. This CDR3 is 15 amino acids long. Germline CDR1 and CDR2: SGHRS and YFSETQ. The CDR3 here is CASRTGTGDGETQYF. As DNA, the CDR3 is TGCGCCAGCAGAACCGGGACAGGGGATGGGGAGACCCAGTACTTC. Looking up the rest from reference TRBV5-1 and TRBJ2-5 gives the full variable domain: KAGVTQTPRYLIKTRGQQVTLSCSPISGHRSVSWYQQTPGQGLQFLFEYFSETQRNKGNFPGRFSGRQFSNSRSEMNVSTLELGDSALYLCASRTGTGDGETQYFGPGTRLLVL.

This clone was counted only a few times. The chain combines TRBV6-5 with TRBJ1-6; TRBD1 agrees at 7 bases. The CDR3 loop spans 15 amino acids. V was clipped by 8 bases and J by 7 bases; unmatched bases: 11. CDR1 is MNHEY, CDR2 SVGAGI, per germline. The CDR3 spells CASRTGVLSNSPLHF. The CDR3 DNA reads TGTGCCAGCCGAACAGGGGTCCTTTCCAATTCACCCCTCCACTTT.

V usage is TRBV19 and J usage is TRBJ2-1; 10 nucleotides align to TRBD2. The CDR3 is 15 residues long. From germline, CDR1 is LNHDA and CDR2 SQIVND (reference sequence). Unmatched junction bases numbered 7, after V lost 7 bases and J lost 4 bases. Here the CDR3 reads CASNLAGATYNEQFF. In nucleotides, the CDR3 is TGTGCCAGTAATCTAGCGGGAGCAACTTACAATGAGCAGTTCTTC.

The sample holds one count of this clone. The chain carries TRBV6-1 and TRBJ2-5; 7 nucleotides agree with TRBD1. This CDR3 comprises 14 residues. V was clipped by 5 bases and J by 1 base; unmatched bases: 4. CDR1 MNHNS and CDR2 SASEGT come from the germline V gene. CDR3 coding DNA: TGTGCCAGCAGTCTGACAGGGAGCCAAGAGACCCAGTACTTC. It translates to CASSLTGSQETQYF.

V gene TRBV6-5 combines with J gene TRBJ2-1; tentative D call: TRBD2 (6 bases). The CDR3 runs to 15 residues. The germline V gene has CDR1 MNHEY and CDR2 SVGAGI. The V end was cut by 0 bases, the J end by 8 bases, with 14 bases between. The CDR3 DNA reads as TGTGCCAGCAGTTACTCGGGACTGTCAGTGGATGAGCAGTTCTTC. This codes for CASSYSGLSVDEQFF.

The chain is built from TRBV4-2 and TRBJ2-7; 9 nucleotides agree with TRBD1. The length of the CDR3 is 18 residues. Germline V CDR1 and CDR2: LGHNA, YNFKEQ. Germline trimming cut 1 base from V and 3 bases from J; bases unmatched to any gene: 13. CDR3 DNA sequence: TGTGCCAGCAGCCAAGGGTCTGTCGCCGGGACAGGGAACTACGAGCAGTACTTC. It codes for CASSQGSVAGTGNYEQYF.

J is TRBJ1-5 and V is TRBV28; TRBD1 aligns across 10 bases. CDR1 and CDR2 from the germline V gene are MDHEN and SYDVKM. The CDR3 totals 16 residues. Unmatched junction bases numbered 12, after V lost 6 bases and J lost 7 bases. For the CDR3, the DNA is TGTGCCAGCAGCTCCCCGGGACAGGGGTTACTCCAGCCCCAGCATTTT. It translates to CASSSPGQGLLQPQHF.

This clone was seen only a few times. The CDR3 spells CASSFTGMNEQFF. CDR3 coding DNA: TGTGCCAGCAGCTTTACAGGGATGAATGAGCAGTTCTTC. The J gene is TRBJ2-1, the V gene TRBV5-4, with a tentative D call TRBD1 (6 bases). The CDR3 has 13 amino acids. V was pared by 2 bases and J by 7 bases, with 10 bases between. The germline CDR1 and CDR2 sequences are SGHNT and YYREEE (reference sequence).

The chain combines TRBV10-3 with TRBJ2-3, with 10 bases lining up with TRBD2. The CDR3 is made up of 17 amino acids. Germline V gene data show CDR1 as ENHRY and CDR2 as SYGVKD. J was trimmed by 0 bases and V by 4 bases; bases with no gene match: 7. The CDR3 loop is CAISGQLLAGSTDTQYF. CDR3 nucleotide sequence: TGTGCCATCAGTGGGCAACTACTAGCGGGGAGCACAGATACGCAGTATTTT.

In its sample, this clone was seen once. The V call is TRBV28, the J call TRBJ2-7, with D possibly matching TRBD1 (6 bases). This CDR3 has 14 residues. Germline V gives CDR1 MDHEN, CDR2 SYDVKM. V lost 5 bases and J 2 bases, leaving 13 bases between the germline ends. CDR3 region: CASSPHTGTYEQYF. The CDR3 DNA follows: TGTGCCAGCAGTCCCCACACAGGGACCTACGAGCAGTACTTC.

The gene calls are TRBV11-2 and TRBJ2-6, with 12 nucleotides matching TRBD2. Per the germline V gene, CDR1 is SGHAT and CDR2 is FQNNGV. CDR3 size: 17 residues. V lost 5 bases to trimming and J lost 3 bases; unmatched junction nucleotides: 5. DNA for the CDR3: TGTGCCAGCAGCCCTAGCGGGGGGGCCTTTGGGGCCAACGTCCTGACTTTC. Translated: CASSPSGGAFGANVLTF.

This chain joins TRBV30 and TRBJ2-7; 9 bases fit TRBD1. This CDR3 spans 12 amino acids. Trimming at V came to 4 bases and at J to 7 bases, leaving 5 bases not matched to a gene. Germline-derived CDR1 and CDR2 are GTSNPN and SVGIG (reference sequence). CDR3 sequence: CAWTGQGLEQYF. The CDR3 nucleotides read TGTGCCTGGACTGGACAGGGGTTGGAGCAGTACTTC.

The V and J genes are TRBV25-1 and TRBJ1-6; D call uncertain. This CDR3 contains 15 residues. CDR1 is MGHDK and CDR2 is SYGVNS in the germline V gene. V was shortened by 6 bases and J by 8 bases, with 17 bases between the two germline ends. The CDR3 loop reads CASSLGLGLDSPLHF. The CDR3 region has the DNA TGTGCCAGCAGCCTTGGGCTGGGCTTGGATTCACCCCTCCACTTT.

V and J are TRBV6-1 and TRBJ2-1; 9 nucleotides line up with TRBD2. V was pared by 2 bases and J by 1 base, with 3 bases of the junction left unmatched. Germline V gene lookup returns CDR1 MNHNS and CDR2 SASEGT. The CDR3 spans 16 residues. The CDR3 nucleotides read TGTGCCAGCAGTGAAAGCGGGAGGTTATCCTACAATGAGCAGTTCTTC. Protein: CASSESGRLSYNEQFF.